This T cell receptor (beta chain) was captured in a study of vaccination and CD4 T cells after COVID-19. For the study at large: Four females and six males made up the convalescents, two of whom were Hispanic. Overall study results and limits: Detection of a median around 86% of reactive clones in convalescent patients was confined to the period after vaccination.

This clonotype was counted a few times. The target antigen is unknown. The assay that was used to sequence DNA from cultured CD4+ T cells was the Oncomine TCR Beta short-read assay. TCRdb processed the PCR reads anew with MiXCR; each CDR3 protein has one entry. The sample includes 20,000 or so distinct CDR3 sequences, 35% to 40% seen only once; the top ten take 18%. Sample treatment: 10-day PBMC culture with coronavirus spike peptide pools or control peptides (ViraFEST assay). The cultures had half their medium swapped for fresh IL-2 medium on days 3 and 7. Germline values: CDR1 MNHEY, CDR2 SVGAGI. The CDR3 has 14 residues. The ends were cut back, 0 bases at V and 1 base at J, with 5 bases in the middle.

The TCR comes from a human donor who received a COVID-19 vaccine. Source: CD4+ T cells from blood, cultured in vitro, taken before SARS-CoV-2 vaccination. The chain uses TRBV6-5 and TRBJ2-3; perhaps TRBD2 as D (5 bases). The CDR3: CASSYSRGTDTQYF. The CDR3 DNA reads as TGTGCCAGCAGTTACTCGCGGGGCACAGATACGCAGTATTTT.